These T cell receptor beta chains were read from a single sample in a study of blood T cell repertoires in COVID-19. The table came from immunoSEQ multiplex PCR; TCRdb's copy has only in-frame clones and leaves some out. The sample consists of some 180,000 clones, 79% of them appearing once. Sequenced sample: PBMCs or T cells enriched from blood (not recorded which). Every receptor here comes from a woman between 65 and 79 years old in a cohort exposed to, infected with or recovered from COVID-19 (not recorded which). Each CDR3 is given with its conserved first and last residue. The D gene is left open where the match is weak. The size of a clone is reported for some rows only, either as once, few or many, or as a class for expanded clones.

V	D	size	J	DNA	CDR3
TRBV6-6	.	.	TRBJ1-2	TGTGCCAGCACCCTTTCTGGAGGGAATGCCGGCTATGGCTACACCTTC	CASTLSGGNAGYGYTF
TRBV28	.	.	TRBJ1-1	TGTGCCAGCAGTCCCCTCGAAAAGCGGCTGACTGAAGCTTTCTTT	CASSPLEKRLTEAFF
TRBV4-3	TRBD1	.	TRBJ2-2	TGCGCCAGCAGCCAAGAACCGGGACAGGGGGACACCGGGGAGCTGTTTTTT	CASSQEPGQGDTGELFF
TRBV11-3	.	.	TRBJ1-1	TGTGCCAGCAGCTCGTCAGGGAAGCACACTGAAGCTTTCTTT	CASSSSGKHTEAFF
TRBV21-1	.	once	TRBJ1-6	TGTGCCAGCAGCAAAGTTGTGACAGCAACTTATAATTCACCCCTCCACTTT	CASSKVVTATYNSPLHF
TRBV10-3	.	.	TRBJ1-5	TGTGCCATCAGTGAGACAGTCAATCAGCCCCAGCATTTT	CAISETVNQPQHF
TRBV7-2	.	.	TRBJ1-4	TGTGCCAGCAGCCGCGGGAGGGCCGCCGAAAAACTGTTTTTT	CASSRGRAAEKLFF
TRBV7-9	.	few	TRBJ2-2	TGTGCCAGCAGCGCAAGCGAGGCCACCGGGGAGCTGTTTTTT	CASSASEATGELFF
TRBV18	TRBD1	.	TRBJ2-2	TGTGCCAGCTCACCGTACCAGATGGGACAGATCACCGGGGAGCTGTTTTTT	CASSPYQMGQITGELFF
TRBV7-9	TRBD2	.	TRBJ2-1	TGTGCCAGCAGCTTAGTACTAGCGGGTTTGTATGAGCAGTTCTTC	CASSLVLAGLYEQFF
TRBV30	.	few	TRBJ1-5	TGTGCCTGGAGCGAAGGGGGGGCAGGTCAGCCCCAGCATTTT	CAWSEGGAGQPQHF
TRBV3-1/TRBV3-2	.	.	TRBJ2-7	TGTGCCAGCAGCCAAGATACCCGGGAGAGCTCGATCTACGAGCAGTACTTC	CASSQDTRESSIYEQYF
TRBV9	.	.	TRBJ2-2	TGTGCCAGCAGCTCCCGGTACGGCGGGGAGCTGTTTTTT	CASSSRYGGELFF
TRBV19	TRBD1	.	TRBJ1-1	TGTGCCAGTAGTATGTCAGGACAGGGAGTAGCTTTCTTT	CASSMSGQGVAFF
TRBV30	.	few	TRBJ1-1	TGTGCCTGGAGTGTGAACAGAAACACTGAAGCTTTCTTT	CAWSVNRNTEAFF
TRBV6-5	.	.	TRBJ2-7	TGTGCCAGCAGTTCGGACAGCTCGACCTACGAGCAGTACTTC	CASSSDSSTYEQYF
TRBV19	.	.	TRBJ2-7	TGTGCCAGTAGTATTGGGGGGAGGACAGGATTCTACGAGCAGTACTTC	CASSIGGRTGFYEQYF
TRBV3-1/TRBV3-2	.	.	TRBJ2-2	TGTGCCAGCAGCCAAGCGGGGTTCGCGAACACCGGGGAGCTGTTTTTT	CASSQAGFANTGELFF
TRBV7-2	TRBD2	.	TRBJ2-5	TGTGCCAGCAGCTTAGCGCTAGCGGGAGGGGGTGGGACCCAGTACTTC	CASSLALAGGGGTQYF
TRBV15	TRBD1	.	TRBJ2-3	TGTGCCACCAGCAGAGATTCCGGGACAGGCACAGATACGCAGTATTTT	CATSRDSGTGTDTQYF
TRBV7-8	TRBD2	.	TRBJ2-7	TGTGCCAGCAGCTTAGTTTCGGTCGGTGCGGGAGGGACCTACGAGCAGTACTTC	CASSLVSVGAGGTYEQYF
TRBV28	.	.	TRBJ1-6	TGTGCCAGCAGTGGAGCAGGGGATATGGCGGTAAGATACCTCCACTTT	CASSGAGDMAVRYLHF
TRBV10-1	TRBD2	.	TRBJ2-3	TGCGCCAGCAGTGAGTTAAAGCGGGAACCACGGGATACGCAGTATTTT	CASSELKREPRDTQYF
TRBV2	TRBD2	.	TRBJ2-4	TGTGCCAGCAGTGGAGGACTAGACCGCTCCTACTTC	CASSGGLDRSYF
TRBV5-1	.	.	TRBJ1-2	TGCGCCAGCAGCTTGGAGGTCAGGTCCCCACTTTATGGCTACACCTTC	CASSLEVRSPLYGYTF
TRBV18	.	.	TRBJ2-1	TGTGCCAGCTCACCGGGGACTGGGGGGTACAATGAGCAGTTCTTC	CASSPGTGGYNEQFF
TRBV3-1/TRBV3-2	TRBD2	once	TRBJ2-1	TGTGCCAGCAGCCAAGATAGGAGGACTAGATGGAAGAATGAGCAGTTCTTC	CASSQDRRTRWKNEQFF
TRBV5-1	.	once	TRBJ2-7	TGCGCCAGCAGGGTGCAGGCTCAGGGCAGAGGCGAGCAGTACTTC	CASRVQAQGRGEQYF
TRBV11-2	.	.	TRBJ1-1	TGTGCCAGCAGCACAGTTCACACTGAAGCTTTCTTT	CASSTVHTEAFF
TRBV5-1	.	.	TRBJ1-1	TGCGCCAGCAGTTTCGACAGGACGCTCACTGAAGCTTTCTTT	CASSFDRTLTEAFF
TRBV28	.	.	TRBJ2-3	TGTGCCGGATCCAGGGCTGCGAACACAGATACGCAGTATTTT	CAGSRAANTDTQYF
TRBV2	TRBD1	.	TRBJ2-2	TGTGCCAGCAGGGGGACAGGGGGCAACACCGGGGAGCTGTTTTTT	CASRGTGGNTGELFF
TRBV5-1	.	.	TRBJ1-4	TGCGCCAGCAGCTTGGACACAACTAATGAAAAACTGTTTTTT	CASSLDTTNEKLFF
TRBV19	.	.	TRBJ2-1	TGTGCCAGTAGTATTATCCGGAGCTCCTACAATGAGCAGTTCTTC	CASSIIRSSYNEQFF
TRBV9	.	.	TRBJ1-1	TGTGCCAGCAGCCCCCATGGGAGGGAAGATACTGAAGCTTTCTTT	CASSPHGREDTEAFF
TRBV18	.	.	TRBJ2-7	TGTGCCAGCTCCGACGGATGGGGCGGCTACGAGCAGTACTTC	CASSDGWGGYEQYF
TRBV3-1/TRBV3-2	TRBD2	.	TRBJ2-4	TGTGCCAGCAGCCTGACGGGACTAGCGAAGATTCAGTACTTC	CASSLTGLAKIQYF
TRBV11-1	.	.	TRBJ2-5	TGTGCCAGCAGCTACCCCTACGAGACCCAGTACTTC	CASSYPYETQYF
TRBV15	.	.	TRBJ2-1	TGTGCCACCAGCAGAGATTCGGGAACTTCCAATGAGCAGTTCTTC	CATSRDSGTSNEQFF
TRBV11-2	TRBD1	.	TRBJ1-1	TGTGCCAGCAGCCCTCGGACAGGGGCTTTCTTT	CASSPRTGAFF